A selection of T cell receptor beta chains follows, all from one sample in a study of HIV-infected patients and healthy controls. A single record per CDR3 protein comes from TCRdb applying MiXCR to the 5' RACE reads. This table holds 17,000 or so distinct CDR3 sequences, 5% to 6.5% found once. Input material: blood. The source of these receptors is an adult in good health. Each CDR3 is given with its conserved first and last residue. The order of the fields is V gene, J gene, D gene, clone size, CDR3 protein, CDR3 DNA. The D gene is left open where the match is weak. The size field is filled for only some rows; it gives once, few, many or a size class.

v_gene: TRBV5-1
j_gene: TRBJ1-1
d_gene: NA
abundance: many
CDR3aa: CASSPGLQGRGNTEAFF
CDR3nt: TGCGCCAGCAGCCCGGGTTTGCAGGGACGAGGGAACACTGAAGCTTTCTTT

v_gene: TRBV6-2/TRBV6-3
j_gene: TRBJ1-5
d_gene: NA
abundance: many
CDR3aa: CASSYPTGRARDSNQPQHF
CDR3nt: TGTGCCAGCAGTTACCCCACGGGGAGGGCGAGGGATAGCAATCAGCCCCAGCATTTT

v_gene: TRBV29-1
j_gene: TRBJ2-7
d_gene: NA
abundance: medium-sized
CDR3aa: CSGRGTGGYEQYF
CDR3nt: TGCAGCGGACGCGGGACGGGCGGCTACGAGCAGTACTTC

v_gene: TRBV9
j_gene: TRBJ2-1
d_gene: TRBD1
abundance: medium-sized
CDR3aa: CASSPRGQPLYNEQFF
CDR3nt: TGTGCCAGCAGCCCCCGGGGACAGCCCTTGTACAATGAGCAGTTCTTC

v_gene: TRBV2
j_gene: TRBJ1-2
d_gene: NA
abundance: many
CDR3aa: CASSGADLGFYTF
CDR3nt: TGTGCCAGCAGTGGCGCGGACTTAGGATTCTACACCTTC

v_gene: TRBV7-9
j_gene: TRBJ1-1
d_gene: TRBD1
abundance: many
CDR3aa: CASSQETGGYTEAFF
CDR3nt: TGTGCCAGCAGCCAAGAGACAGGGGGCTACACTGAAGCTTTCTTT

v_gene: TRBV5-1
j_gene: TRBJ2-5
d_gene: NA
abundance: many
CDR3aa: CASSFTGLETQYF
CDR3nt: TGCGCCAGCAGCTTTACAGGGTTGGAGACCCAGTACTTC

v_gene: TRBV6-5
j_gene: TRBJ2-3
d_gene: TRBD1
abundance: many
CDR3aa: CASSYGGQGYFTDTQYF
CDR3nt: TGTGCCAGCAGTTACGGGGGACAGGGTTACTTCACAGATACGCAGTATTTT

v_gene: TRBV12-3/TRBV12-4
j_gene: TRBJ1-3
d_gene: TRBD1
abundance: many
CDR3aa: CASSLRDRVSGNTIYF
CDR3nt: TGTGCCAGCAGTCTCCGGGACAGGGTTTCTGGAAACACCATATATTTT

v_gene: TRBV20-1
j_gene: TRBJ2-7
d_gene: TRBD2
abundance: medium-sized
CDR3aa: CSARDLAGGDASEQYF
CDR3nt: TGCAGTGCTAGAGATCTTGCGGGGGGGGACGCGAGCGAGCAGTACTTC

v_gene: TRBV20-1
j_gene: TRBJ2-5
d_gene: TRBD2
abundance: many
CDR3aa: CSAKSGVTSFFQETQYF
CDR3nt: TGCAGTGCTAAAAGCGGGGTAACGAGTTTTTTTCAGGAGACCCAGTACTTC

v_gene: TRBV28
j_gene: TRBJ1-6
d_gene: TRBD1
abundance: many
CDR3aa: CASIHFAGQGSKAPLHF
CDR3nt: TGTGCCAGCATCCATTTCGCGGGACAGGGGAGTAAGGCACCCCTCCACTTT

v_gene: TRBV7-9
j_gene: TRBJ2-5
d_gene: NA
abundance: many
CDR3aa: CASSFPLGGSETQYF
CDR3nt: TGTGCCAGCAGCTTCCCTCTCGGGGGCTCCGAGACCCAGTACTTC

v_gene: TRBV5-1
j_gene: TRBJ1-2
d_gene: NA
abundance: medium-sized
CDR3aa: CASSSGQPIGYTF
CDR3nt: TGCGCCAGCAGCTCCGGACAGCCCATTGGCTACACCTTC

v_gene: TRBV20-1
j_gene: TRBJ2-3
d_gene: NA
abundance: few
CDR3aa: CSANQGFINTDTQYF
CDR3nt: TGCAGTGCTAACCAGGGTTTCATCAACACAGATACGCAGTATTTT

v_gene: TRBV14
j_gene: TRBJ2-3
d_gene: NA
abundance: many
CDR3aa: CASSQEYGTDTQYF
CDR3nt: TGTGCCAGCAGCCAAGAGTACGGCACAGATACGCAGTATTTT

v_gene: TRBV7-2
j_gene: TRBJ1-1
d_gene: NA
abundance: medium-sized
CDR3aa: CASSLWTEAFF
CDR3nt: TGTGCCAGCAGCTTATGGACTGAAGCTTTCTTT

v_gene: TRBV12-3/TRBV12-4
j_gene: TRBJ1-4
d_gene: NA
abundance: many
CDR3aa: CASSYRTINEKLFF
CDR3nt: TGTGCCAGCAGTTACCGGACCATTAATGAAAAACTGTTTTTT

v_gene: TRBV18
j_gene: TRBJ1-6
d_gene: NA
abundance: NA
CDR3aa: CASSPVERSSYNSPLHF
CDR3nt: TGTGCCAGCTCACCAGTGGAGAGGAGCTCCTATAATTCACCCCTCCACTTT

v_gene: TRBV5-1
j_gene: TRBJ2-3
d_gene: NA
abundance: many
CDR3aa: CASSLSWVADTQYF
CDR3nt: TGCGCCAGCAGCTTGTCATGGGTTGCAGATACGCAGTATTTT

v_gene: TRBV12-3/TRBV12-4
j_gene: TRBJ2-3
d_gene: NA
abundance: many
CDR3aa: CASSLGALGTSTDTQYF
CDR3nt: TGTGCCAGCAGTCTAGGGGCCCTAGGGACTAGCACAGATACGCAGTATTTT

v_gene: TRBV18
j_gene: TRBJ1-2
d_gene: NA
abundance: many
CDR3aa: CASSPTKIDGYTF
CDR3nt: TGTGCCAGCTCACCAACCAAAATCGATGGCTACACCTTC

v_gene: TRBV5-5
j_gene: TRBJ2-3
d_gene: NA
abundance: many
CDR3aa: CASSLVLAGPSTDTQYF
CDR3nt: TGTGCCAGCAGCTTGGTGTTGGCGGGACCTAGCACAGATACGCAGTATTTT

v_gene: TRBV10-3
j_gene: TRBJ2-5
d_gene: NA
abundance: many
CDR3aa: CAISESPGSETQYF
CDR3nt: TGTGCCATCAGTGAGTCGCCCGGGAGCGAGACCCAGTACTTC

v_gene: TRBV25-1
j_gene: TRBJ1-1
d_gene: TRBD1
abundance: medium-sized
CDR3aa: CASRIFGGTGKTEAFF
CDR3nt: TGTGCCAGCCGTATTTTCGGCGGGACAGGGAAAACTGAAGCTTTCTTT

v_gene: TRBV15
j_gene: TRBJ2-1
d_gene: NA
abundance: NA
CDR3aa: CATSRGEVGLRQFF
CDR3nt: TGTGCCACCAGCAGAGGAGAGGTCGGACTCCGACAGTTCTTC

v_gene: TRBV20-1
j_gene: TRBJ1-2
d_gene: NA
abundance: many
CDR3aa: CSVSTEFYGYTF
CDR3nt: TGCAGTGTTTCGACAGAGTTCTATGGCTACACCTTC